This T cell receptor beta chain was sequenced in a study of identifying expanded T cells in peripheral blood (dated by TCRdb to the late 2010s). Describing the broader study: Technical replicates were generated by sequencing separate aliquots of the same genomic DNA pool, with four replicates compared pairwise. On the study overall, not on this receptor specifically: For all healthy donors, the variance in clone template counts between approximately 2-week samples rose significantly as total template count increased. Across all healthy-donor time intervals, the beta-binomial model significantly lowered both the number of clones called differentially abundant and the false-positive rate. Approximately 1.1 differentially abundant clones were flagged by the binomial model between technical replicates, whereas about 16 and 19 were flagged over two weeks and four weeks, respectively. The authors expected that biological variance in healthy repertoires might rise further over much longer intervals, such as months to years.

No immune events, such as infections, were documented for the healthy donors during the collection period. Healthy-donor blood repertoires served as a training cohort to calibrate time-dependent variance in a beta-binomial model of T-cell clone differential abundance. There were roughly 10 healthy donors in the training cohort, of whom 3 were female and 7 were male. An age range of about 29 to 65 years, with an average of 43 years, was recorded for the donors. Whole blood was collected from each healthy donor at three time points spaced approximately 2 weeks apart and obtained from a commercial supplier. For immunosequencing, genomic DNA was extracted from whole blood that had not been sorted. V is clipped by 5 bases and J by 0 bases, and the sequence between their germline boundaries is 10 bases long. The CDR3 numbers 14 residues from cysteine through phenylalanine. Only CDR3 DNA is held: 42 bases, read in frame from base 1. The germline V gene (reference sequence) gives CDR1 as SEHNR and CDR2 as FQNEAQ.

This clone was detected many times. Its target antigen remains unknown. Base-call qualities are not available, and no considerably larger clone is one nucleotide away. The immunoSEQ Assay, which relies on bias-controlled multiplex PCR amplification of genomic DNA, was used to profile TCRbeta CDR3 regions. The source study handled its data this way. To quantify the absolute abundance of each unique TCRbeta CDR3 region, the sequences were collapsed and filtered. Two models were used to test differential abundance: a binomial model (Fisher-equivalent) and a beta-binomial model that adds time-dependent variance fitted from healthy donors. Clones with fewer than 5 combined templates were removed, and a clone was called differentially abundant if the clone's Benjamini-Hochberg FDR was below 0.01. In the beta-binomial model, variance was expressed as a function of the total template count across the two samples, in the form v = (b*log(k)+a)^2. As stored in TCRdb, this immuneACCESS dataset retains in-frame rearrangements with V and J assigned. A fraction of the clones does not appear; measured against another copy, unresolved V genes explain less than half of the discrepancy, and the remainder lacks a known reason. V, J and clone size were drawn from that table, and D and trimming were deduced from the DNA. For this sample there are some 81,000 clones; about 83% appear just once. More than 15% of the sample rests with the top ten.

Sequenced: blood. The clonotype comes from a person between 18 and 70 years old in good health. This chain joins TRBV7-9 to TRBJ1-1; confidence is insufficient to name the D gene. The CDR3 reads CASSLSRLNTEAFF. The bases read TGTGCCAGCAGCCTAAGTAGGCTGAACACTGAAGCTTTCTTT.